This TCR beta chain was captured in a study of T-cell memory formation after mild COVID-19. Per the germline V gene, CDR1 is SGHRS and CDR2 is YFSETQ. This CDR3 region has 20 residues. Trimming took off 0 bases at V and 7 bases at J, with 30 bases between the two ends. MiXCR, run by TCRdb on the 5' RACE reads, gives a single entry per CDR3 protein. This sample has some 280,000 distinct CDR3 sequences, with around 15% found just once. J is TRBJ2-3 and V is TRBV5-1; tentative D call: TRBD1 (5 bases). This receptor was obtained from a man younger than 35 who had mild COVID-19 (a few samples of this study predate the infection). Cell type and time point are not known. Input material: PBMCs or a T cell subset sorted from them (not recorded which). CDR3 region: CASSLEGAGSGTILLHTQYF. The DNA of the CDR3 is TGCGCCAGCAGCTTGGAAGGGGCCGGTTCCGGCACCATCCTACTTCATACGCAGTATTTT.